These 22 T cell receptor beta chains originate from one sample sequenced in a study of cytomegalovirus exposure and HLA in healthy donors listed by TCRdb under 2017. The library relied on the immunoSEQ multiplex PCR assay. A mixture of 60 forward primers for TCR Vbeta segments and 13 reverse primers for TCR Jbeta segments was used in the multiplex PCR. TCRdb limited this immuneACCESS table to in-frame rearrangements with V and J called. A share of clones is missing; checked studies link under half to unresolved V genes, and the rest is unexplained. A total of 180,000 or so clones appear in this sample, about four fifths of them only once. Around 4.7% of the sample rests with the top ten. The source material was PBMCs. All receptors come from a woman aged 18-30 years in good health and CMV-seropositive.

This clone is a singleton in its sample. J is TRBJ2-5 and V is TRBV5-4; 16 bases fit TRBD2. This CDR3 comprises 19 residues. V lost 3 bases, J lost 7 bases, and 15 bases stayed unmatched. Germline V gene lookup returns CDR1 SGHNT and CDR2 YYREEE (reference sequence). CDR3 coding DNA: TGTGCCAGCAGCTCACCCGACGGGACTAGCGGGGGGGTGCAGGGGACCCAGTACTTC. Protein sequence: CASSSPDGTSGGVQGTQYF.

The chain joins TRBV9 to TRBJ1-4; the D is unclear. CDR1 SGDLS and CDR2 YYNGEE come from the germline V gene. The CDR3 has 18 amino acids. Trimming stripped 3 bases from V and 8 bases from J, with 26 bases between. CDR3 region: CASSAAPSTHGVGEKLFF. The DNA for the CDR3 is TGTGCCAGCAGCGCCGCCCCTTCGACCCATGGAGTCGGGGAAAAACTGTTTTTT.

This clone has just a few counts. The chain uses TRBV27 and TRBJ1-1, with D unresolved. This CDR3 is 13 amino acids long. With 2 bases removed from V and 7 bases from J, the gap between germline ends came to 11 bases. Germline lookup yields CDR1 MNHEY and CDR2 SMNVEV (reference sequence). DNA for the CDR3: TGTGCCAGCAGTTTAATGGGAGCGGATGAAGCTTTCTTT. It codes for CASSLMGADEAFF.

The chain couples TRBV6-5 to TRBJ1-4, with 10 bases aligning to TRBD1. Germline values: CDR1 MNHEY, CDR2 SVGAGI. V trimming: 2 bases; J trimming: 8 bases; junction bases outside the gene matches: 8. The CDR3 has 16 amino acids. CDR3 region: CASSYLSGQGKEKLFF. The CDR3 nucleotides are TGTGCCAGCAGTTACCTTTCGGGACAGGGGAAGGAAAAACTGTTTTTT.

This sequence joins TRBV11-2 and TRBJ2-7; D uncertain. Looked up from germline, CDR1 is SGHAT and CDR2 is FQNNGV. The CDR3 has 14 residues. Trimming took off 2 bases at V and 3 bases at J, with 11 bases between the two ends. The CDR3 region is CASSLQVPSYEQYF. In DNA, the CDR3 is TGTGCCAGCAGCTTACAGGTTCCGAGCTACGAGCAGTACTTC.

The chain has TRBV5-1 and TRBJ2-7; 8 bases line up with TRBD2. V lost 1 base and J lost 4; bases outside the gene matches: 4. Germline CDR1 SGHRS, CDR2 YFSETQ. This CDR3 is 14 amino acids long. The chain's CDR3 is CASSLTGGPYEQYF. In DNA, the CDR3 is TGCGCCAGCAGCTTGACGGGGGGGCCGTACGAGCAGTACTTC.

The rearrangement joins TRBV19 to TRBJ2-6; 10 nucleotides agree with TRBD1. V trimming: 7 bases; J trimming: 4 bases; junction bases outside the gene matches: 10. The V gene's germline CDR1 is LNHDA and CDR2 SQIVND (reference sequence). There are 17 residues in the CDR3. In nucleotides, the CDR3 is TGTGCCAGTAACAAACCGGGACAGGGGACGGGGGCCAACGTCCTGACTTTC. Encoded protein: CASNKPGQGTGANVLTF.

J is TRBJ1-1 and V is TRBV29-1; the D gene is possibly TRBD1 (5 bases). The CDR3 length is 13 residues. Germline V lookup: CDR1 SQVTM, CDR2 ANQGSEA. The V end was cut by 8 bases, the J end by 3 bases, with 16 bases between. This chain's CDR3 is CSLVRAAYTEAFF. CDR3 nucleotide sequence: TGCAGCCTCGTCAGGGCAGCCTACACTGAAGCTTTCTTT.

The V call is TRBV4-3, the J call TRBJ2-3; D is perhaps TRBD2 (7 bases). The CDR3 consists of 17 residues. Germline V lookup: CDR1 LGHNA, CDR2 YSLEER. The germline V and J ends were trimmed by 0 bases and 6 bases, with 19 bases remaining between them. The CDR3 DNA follows: TGCGCCAGCAGCCAAGATCGGTTCGGCGGGGGCGGTGATACGCAGTATTTT. This sequence encodes CASSQDRFGGGGDTQYF.

The J gene is TRBJ2-7, the V gene TRBV19; 10 bases are a match to TRBD1. Germline V gene data show CDR1 as LNHDA and CDR2 as SQIVND (reference sequence). The CDR3 spans 16 residues. With V trimmed by 1 base and J by 10 bases, 13 bases remained unmatched. CDR3 sequence reads: CASSIGGGTGDSFQYF. CDR3 DNA: TGTGCCAGTAGTATAGGAGGAGGGACAGGGGACTCCTTTCAGTACTTC.

This chain joins TRBV5-6 and TRBJ1-3, with 7 bases that match TRBD1. The germline V gene encodes CDR1 SGHDT and CDR2 YYEEEE. Germline trimming cut 4 bases from V and 2 bases from J; bases unmatched to any gene: 6. The CDR3 spans 15 residues. The CDR3 reads CASSPGTGAGNTIYF. The CDR3 nucleotides read TGTGCCAGCAGCCCCGGTACAGGGGCTGGAAACACCATATATTTT.

The gene calls are TRBV25-1 and TRBJ1-1; 7 nucleotides match TRBD1. This CDR3 is built from 16 residues. Unmatched junction bases numbered 14, after V lost 3 bases and J lost 7 bases. Germline-derived CDR1 and CDR2 are MGHDK and SYGVNS. CDR3 residues: CASSDMVGGVYGEAFF. The CDR3 nucleotides are TGTGCCAGCAGTGATATGGTAGGGGGCGTTTATGGTGAAGCTTTCTTT.

The gene calls are TRBV7-9 and TRBJ1-3, with D perhaps TRBD1 (6 bases). The V gene's germline CDR1 is SEHNR and CDR2 FQNEAQ (reference sequence). The CDR3 runs to 16 residues. V dropped 5 bases and J dropped 1 base, with 15 bases sitting between them. The CDR3 DNA follows: TGTGCCAGCAGCCCGGGGGGGCCGGTATCTGGAAACACCATATATTTT. It codes for CASSPGGPVSGNTIYF. The full variable domain, rest sourced from reference TRBV7-9 and TRBJ1-3, is DTGVSQNPRHKITKRGQNVTFRCDPISEHNRLYWYRQTLGQGPEFLTYFQNEAQLEKSRLLSDRFSAERPKGSFSTLEIQRTEQGDSAMYLCASSPGGPVSGNTIYFGEGSWLTVV.

J is TRBJ1-1 and V is TRBV29-1; maybe TRBD1 (5 bases). The CDR3 covers 13 residues. Germline V gives CDR1 SQVTM, CDR2 ANQGSEA. V lost 7 bases and J lost 1, with 13 bases in between. This CDR3 is CSATVGQNTEAFF. DNA for the CDR3: TGCAGCGCGACAGTGGGCCAGAACACTGAAGCTTTCTTT.

V is TRBV11-3 and J is TRBJ1-2; 8 bases are a match to TRBD1. The CDR3 extends over 16 amino acids. V lost 1 base and J lost 0; bases outside the gene matches: 4. CDR1 is SGHNT, CDR2 YENEEA, per germline. The CDR3 reads CASSLGRGLSNYGYTF. As DNA, the CDR3 is TGTGCCAGCAGCTTAGGCAGGGGGCTCTCTAACTATGGCTACACCTTC.

The chain has TRBV4-1 and TRBJ1-2; TRBD1 matches at 9 bases. The CDR3 is 16 amino acids. V was clipped by 3 bases and J by 3 bases; unmatched bases: 8. Germline V CDR1 and CDR2: MGHRA, YSYEKL. The CDR3 bases are TGCGCCAGCAGCCATCTCGGGACAGGGAGCTACTATGGCTACACCTTC. Amino acid sequence: CASSHLGTGSYYGYTF.

This rearrangement joins TRBV7-2 to TRBJ1-2, with 7 bases identical to TRBD1. The germline V gene has CDR1 SGHTA and CDR2 FQGNSA. The CDR3 extends over 13 amino acids. Trimming cost V 5 bases and J 2 bases; bases outside gene matches: 2. The CDR3 loop reads CASSPTGNYGYTF. DNA of the CDR3: TGTGCCAGCAGCCCGACAGGGAACTATGGCTACACCTTC.

The table lists this clone with a few counts. This chain connects TRBV7-9 to TRBJ2-6; D is uncertain. Looked up from germline, CDR1 is SEHNR and CDR2 is FQNEAQ (reference sequence). The CDR3 is 14 amino acids. V lost 5 bases and J 3 bases, leaving 8 bases between the germline ends. The CDR3 region is CASSNPGGANVLTF. As DNA, the CDR3 is TGTGCCAGCAGCAACCCAGGTGGGGCCAACGTCCTGACTTTC.

V and J are TRBV6-1 and TRBJ2-5; a possible D gene is TRBD2 (5 bases). The CDR3 sequence is 14 residues long. Trimming pared 4 bases from V and 5 bases from J, leaving 14 bases between. Germline CDR1 and CDR2: MNHNS and SASEGT. The CDR3 DNA follows: TGTGCCAGCAGTGCCTCCGCTAGAGGGGAGACCCAGTACTTC. This sequence encodes CASSASARGETQYF.

The rearrangement links TRBV6-6 to TRBJ1-2, with D unclear. This CDR3 has 15 residues. Trimming removed 2 bases from V and 2 bases from J, with 12 bases in between. CDR1 and CDR2 from the germline V gene are MNHNY and SVGAGI (reference sequence). For the CDR3, the DNA is TGTGCCAGCAGTTACCCCCAGCGGGCAAACTATGGCTACACCTTC. It codes for CASSYPQRANYGYTF.

Concerning this clone itself: Other DNA sequences in this sample translate to the same CDR3. The gene calls are TRBV29-1 and TRBJ1-5, with TRBD1 matching over 8 bases. CDR3 length equals 12 residues. The V gene end was trimmed by 7 bases and the J gene end by 9 bases; junction bases not matched to a gene: 8. Looked up from germline, CDR1 is SQVTM and CDR2 is ANQGSEA. The DNA of the CDR3 is TGCAGCGCGGGACAGGCAAGAGGGCCCCAGCATTTT. Amino acids: CSAGQARGPQHF.

The gene calls are TRBV7-9 and TRBJ1-1; 10 bases are shared with TRBD1. This CDR3 contains 16 residues. Trimming at V came to 6 bases and at J to 6 bases, leaving 13 bases not matched to a gene. Germline loops: CDR1 SEHNR, CDR2 FQNEAQ (reference sequence). The CDR3 protein is CASRGDRGSLGAEAFF. The CDR3 DNA follows: TGTGCCAGCAGGGGGGACAGGGGTAGTTTGGGCGCTGAAGCTTTCTTT. Full variable domain (remainder filled in from reference TRBV7-9 and TRBJ1-1): DTGVSQNPRHKITKRGQNVTFRCDPISEHNRLYWYRQTLGQGPEFLTYFQNEAQLEKSRLLSDRFSAERPKGSFSTLEIQRTEQGDSAMYLCASRGDRGSLGAEAFFGQGTRLTVV.